The clone carrying this TCR beta chain was seen repeatedly, ten times or more. This sample was taken from a study of T-cell reconstitution after alpha-beta-depleted transplantation in children. Unique molecular identifiers were used in preparing the TCRbeta library. TCRdb processed the PCR reads anew with MiXCR; each CDR3 protein has one entry. The sample has under 350,000 distinct CDR3 sequences, 9.9% seen once. Trimming took off 2 bases at V and 4 bases at J, with 9 bases between the two ends. The CDR3 is made up of 13 amino acids. CDR1 and CDR2 (germline): SGHRS, YFSETQ. The sequenced sample was PBMCs from the stem cell graft donor, obtained from the stem cell graft. The clonotype originates from a human donor who donated a stem cell graft to a child with SCID. This chain connects TRBV5-1 to TRBJ1-1, with D unresolved. CDR3 coding DNA: TGCGCCAGCAGCTTTATGAAGGGCACTGAAGCTTTCTTT. Translation gives CASSFMKGTEAFF. The full variable domain, its missing parts supplied by reference TRBV5-1 and TRBJ1-1, is KAGVTQTPRYLIKTRGQQVTLSCSPISGHRSVSWYQQTPGQGLQFLFEYFSETQRNKGNFPGRFSGRQFSNSRSEMNVSTLELGDSALYLCASSFMKGTEAFFGQGTRLTVV.